This TCR beta chain was documented in a study of vaccination effects on CD4 cells after COVID-19. Sequencing was performed with immunoSEQ multiplex PCR; in TCRdb, only in-frame clones are kept and a portion is missing. This sample has 71,000 or so clones, with approximately 70% found just once. Prior to sequencing, the ViraFEST assay stimulated PBMC with viral peptide pools, which expanded the antigen-specific CD4+ T cells. Upon completion of more than eight days in culture, CD4+ T cells were isolated. Vaccinees lacked prior SARS-CoV-2 infection and tested negative for nucleocapsid antibodies. A remark on this clone: Its antigen is currently unknown.

The trim removed 3 bases at V and 1 base at J, leaving 8 bases unmatched. CDR1 and CDR2 from the germline V gene are SGHTA and FQGTGA. There are 17 residues in the CDR3. This receptor was obtained from a human donor who received a COVID-19 vaccine. Sample: CD4+ T cells from PBMCs cultured with HCoV-OC43 spike peptides, taken before COVID-19 vaccination. The subset is: HCoV-OC43 spike overlapping peptide pool stimulation. V usage is TRBV7-3 and J usage is TRBJ2-1, with 8 bases that match TRBD1. CDR3 amino acids: CASSLLPRDRSYNEQFF. CDR3 coding DNA: TGTGCCAGCAGCTTGTTACCCCGGGACAGGTCCTACAATGAGCAGTTCTTC. Complete variable domain (other parts from reference TRBV7-3 and TRBJ2-1): GAGVSQTPSNKVTEKGKYVELRCDPISGHTALYWYRQSLGQGPEFLIYFQGTGAADDSGLPNDRFFAVRPEGSVSTLKIQRTERGDSAVYLCASSLLPRDRSYNEQFFGPGTRLTVL.